This T cell receptor beta chain came from a study of graft-versus-host responses after intestinal transplantation. Study at large: Each transplant was multivisceral, liver-intestinal, or isolated intestinal. Induction using anti-thymocyte globulin, followed by tacrolimus and steroids for around 3 years, was given to all recipients. Study results and limitations: Recipient-marrow GvH clones were detected, some having first appeared in ileum or blood.

The CDR3 length is 17 residues. From germline, CDR1 is WNHNN and CDR2 SYGVQD (reference sequence). Unmatched junction bases numbered 13, after V lost 2 bases and J lost 6 bases. About this clone itself: The target antigen is unknown.

Assay used: immunoSEQ multiplex PCR; TCRdb lists only in-frame clones, some missing. The sample has 70,000 to 95,000 clones; just under 95% are singletons. Sequencing used unstimulated CD8+ T cells sorted from spleen or lymph node cells, obtained before transplant. V and J are TRBV10-1 and TRBJ1-2; 9 bases are a match to TRBD1. This clonotype originated in a human donor who was the organ donor for an intestinal transplant. CDR3 bases: TGCGCCAGCAGTGAGACGATGTGGGACAGGGAGAGGGATGGCTACACCTTC. It is translated as CASSETMWDRERDGYTF.